This entry features one T cell receptor (beta chain) sequence. Its specificity is not known. The CDR3 length is 15 residues. Germline-derived CDR1 and CDR2 are KGHSH and LQKENI. These data belong to a study of monozygotic twins with inflammatory bowel disease. Study-level points and caveats: Patients got different immunosuppressive treatments, which may have made their repertoires more variable.

TCRdb reworked the 5' RACE reads into one entry per CDR3 protein, no DNA. This sample contains approximately 380,000 distinct CDR3 sequences. The clonotype originates from a human donor with ulcerative colitis or Crohn's disease, or a healthy co-twin of an affected twin (not recorded which). Sequenced sample: blood. The V and J genes are TRBV18 and TRBJ1-1; TCRdb returns TRBD1, unconfirmable since there is no DNA. The CDR3 here is CASSLPIGHPRDAFF.